A selection of T cell receptor beta chains follows, all from one sample in a study of blood T cell repertoires in COVID-19. This table comes from immunoSEQ multiplex PCR, and its TCRdb copy is limited to in-frame clones, with some not included. Of around 270,000 clones in the sample, 86% were seen once. The sequenced material came from peripheral blood. These receptors came from a man between 35 and 55 years old who had recovered from COVID-19. The CDR3 runs from the conserved cysteine through the conserved F or W. D genes are given only for firm matches. Some rows have no size entry. The others give once, few or many, or a class for an expanded clone.

V gene: TRBV10-3; D gene: TRBD2; clone size: .; J gene: TRBJ2-3; CDR3 protein: CAISGSGSRNTDTQYF; CDR3 DNA: TGTGCCATCAGTGGTAGCGGGAGCCGGAACACAGATACGCAGTATTTT
V gene: TRBV7-2; D gene: .; clone size: .; J gene: TRBJ1-1; CDR3 protein: CASSLMIRGGAEAFF; CDR3 DNA: TGTGCCAGCAGCTTAATGATAAGGGGGGGAGCTGAAGCTTTCTTT
V gene: TRBV14; D gene: TRBD2; clone size: .; J gene: TRBJ2-1; CDR3 protein: CASSQVAGHDNEQFF; CDR3 DNA: TGTGCCAGCAGCCAAGTAGCGGGACACGACAATGAGCAGTTCTTC
V gene: TRBV4-2; D gene: .; clone size: .; J gene: TRBJ1-1; CDR3 protein: CASSQDSRRRDTEAFF; CDR3 DNA: TGTGCCAGCAGCCAAGATAGTCGGCGGCGGGACACTGAAGCTTTCTTT
V gene: TRBV30; D gene: TRBD1; clone size: .; J gene: TRBJ1-4; CDR3 protein: CAWRRGQGINEKLFF; CDR3 DNA: TGTGCCTGGAGGAGGGGGCAGGGGATTAATGAAAAACTGTTTTTT
V gene: TRBV2; D gene: .; clone size: .; J gene: TRBJ1-1; CDR3 protein: CASSEVRASRADTEAFF; CDR3 DNA: TGTGCCAGCAGTGAGGTGAGGGCATCCCGGGCGGACACTGAAGCTTTCTTT
V gene: TRBV19; D gene: .; clone size: once; J gene: TRBJ1-2; CDR3 protein: CASITRAWDGYTF; CDR3 DNA: TGTGCCAGTATTACGAGGGCATGGGATGGCTACACCTTC
V gene: TRBV19; D gene: .; clone size: .; J gene: TRBJ1-3; CDR3 protein: CASSIPGNTIYF; CDR3 DNA: TGTGCCAGTAGTATACCAGGAAACACCATATATTTT
V gene: TRBV19; D gene: .; clone size: .; J gene: TRBJ2-5; CDR3 protein: CATRDQGLVGETQYF; CDR3 DNA: TGTGCCACCAGGGACCAGGGGTTAGTTGGGGAGACCCAGTACTTC
V gene: TRBV2; D gene: .; clone size: .; J gene: TRBJ1-2; CDR3 protein: CASSEPQDTTF; CDR3 DNA: TGTGCCAGCAGTGAACCACAGGACACTACCTTC
V gene: TRBV6-5; D gene: TRBD1; clone size: few; J gene: TRBJ2-7; CDR3 protein: CASSSGTASSYEQYF; CDR3 DNA: TGTGCCAGCAGTTCCGGGACAGCGAGCTCCTACGAGCAGTACTTC
V gene: TRBV18; D gene: .; clone size: .; J gene: TRBJ2-7; CDR3 protein: CASSAQGRAYEQYF; CDR3 DNA: TGTGCCAGCTCAGCCCAGGGTCGGGCCTACGAGCAGTACTTC
V gene: TRBV4-3; D gene: TRBD1; clone size: .; J gene: TRBJ2-7; CDR3 protein: CASSQGRTGGYEQYF; CDR3 DNA: TGCGCCAGCAGCCAAGGCCGAACAGGGGGCTACGAGCAGTACTTC
V gene: TRBV27; D gene: TRBD1; clone size: .; J gene: TRBJ1-6; CDR3 protein: CASSVTGATNNSPLHF; CDR3 DNA: TGTGCCAGCAGTGTCACAGGGGCTACGAATAATTCACCCCTCCACTTT
V gene: TRBV19; D gene: TRBD2; clone size: .; J gene: TRBJ2-7; CDR3 protein: CASSSGRGPYEQYF; CDR3 DNA: TGTGCCAGTAGTAGCGGGAGGGGCCCCTACGAGCAGTACTTC
V gene: TRBV6-5; D gene: .; clone size: .; J gene: TRBJ2-3; CDR3 protein: CASGAPATDTQYF; CDR3 DNA: TGTGCCAGCGGGGCCCCTGCCACAGATACGCAGTATTTT
V gene: TRBV10-3; D gene: TRBD1; clone size: .; J gene: TRBJ1-1; CDR3 protein: CAINQGAGTEAFF; CDR3 DNA: TGTGCCATCAACCAGGGGGCGGGCACTGAAGCTTTCTTT
V gene: TRBV24-1; D gene: TRBD2; clone size: .; J gene: TRBJ2-1; CDR3 protein: CATSDPTSGSYNEQFF; CDR3 DNA: TGTGCCACCAGTGACCCTACTAGCGGGAGCTACAATGAGCAGTTCTTC
V gene: TRBV5-5; D gene: TRBD2; clone size: .; J gene: TRBJ2-1; CDR3 protein: CASSFGTSASYNEQFF; CDR3 DNA: TGTGCCAGCAGCTTCGGAACTAGCGCATCCTACAATGAGCAGTTCTTC
V gene: TRBV3-1/TRBV3-2; D gene: .; clone size: .; J gene: TRBJ1-2; CDR3 protein: CASSQAGSGYTF; CDR3 DNA: TGTGCCAGCAGCCAAGCTGGGAGCGGCTACACCTTC
V gene: TRBV2; D gene: .; clone size: once; J gene: TRBJ2-6; CDR3 protein: CASSQIQDRFSGANVLTF; CDR3 DNA: TGTGCCAGCAGTCAAATTCAGGATAGATTCTCTGGGGCCAACGTCCTGACTTTC
V gene: TRBV19; D gene: TRBD1; clone size: .; J gene: TRBJ1-4; CDR3 protein: CASSMGPGQDLALFF; CDR3 DNA: TGTGCCAGTAGTATGGGGCCCGGACAGGACCTCGCCCTGTTTTTT
V gene: TRBV6-2/TRBV6-3; D gene: .; clone size: .; J gene: TRBJ1-2; CDR3 protein: CASTPRFNYGYTF; CDR3 DNA: TGTGCCAGCACCCCCAGATTTAACTATGGCTACACCTTC